These T cell receptor beta chains were read from a single sample in a study of shared clonotypes between healthy human individuals. TCRdb keeps only in-frame clones here, not all; method: immunoSEQ multiplex PCR. This table has over a million clones, about three quarters appearing once. Sample: memory CD4+ T cells sorted from blood. These TCRs come from a man aged 18-30 years in good health. CDR3s include the opening cysteine and the closing phenylalanine or tryptophan. The D gene is left open where the match is weak. Clone size is shown for a subset of rows, as once, few, many or a class of expanded clone.

D,V,size,J,DNA,CDR3
.,TRBV28,.,TRBJ1-5,TGTGCCAGCAGGGCGGGGGCGAATCGTCAGCCCCAGCATTTT,CASRAGANRQPQHF
.,TRBV25-1,.,TRBJ1-6,TGTGCCAGCAGTGAATCTATCAGGGCCAATTCACCCCTCCACTTT,CASSESIRANSPLHF
.,TRBV29-1,.,TRBJ1-2,TGCAGCGCCGACAGTTTCTATGGCTACACCTTC,CSADSFYGYTF
TRBD2,TRBV19,.,TRBJ2-1,TGTGCCAGTAGTATGTTCGTCTCTAGCGGCACCAATGAGCAGTTCTTC,CASSMFVSSGTNEQFF
.,TRBV9,.,TRBJ2-5,TGTGCCAGCAGCGTAGCGTCGAGACGGGAGACCCAGTACTTC,CASSVASRRETQYF
TRBD1,TRBV9,.,TRBJ1-3,TGTGCCAGCAGCGCCCCGGGACAGCTGGCTGGAAACACCATATATTTT,CASSAPGQLAGNTIYF
.,TRBV30,.,TRBJ2-3,TGTGCCTGGGGCCCAGGGGGGCTGGGCACAGATACGCAGTATTTT,CAWGPGGLGTDTQYF
.,TRBV6-5,.,TRBJ2-3,TGTGCCAGCAGTAGCGGCGGTTGGTTCACAGATACGCAGTATTTT,CASSSGGWFTDTQYF
TRBD2,TRBV7-9,once,TRBJ2-1,TGTGCCAGCATCGATAGCGGGAGGGCATCGGGTGAGCAGTTCTTC,CASIDSGRASGEQFF
.,TRBV7-8,.,TRBJ2-7,TGTGCCAGCAGCTTATCGGCCGGGTCGAACGAGCAGTACTTC,CASSLSAGSNEQYF
.,TRBV11-2,.,TRBJ1-1,TGTGCCAGCAGCTTAGTCTTCGTGGGGGCGACCAAAACTGAAGCTTTCTTT,CASSLVFVGATKTEAFF
TRBD1,TRBV7-2,.,TRBJ1-5,TGTGCCAGCAGCTTAGGACAGGGAAACAATCAGCCCCAGCATTTT,CASSLGQGNNQPQHF
TRBD1,TRBV2,.,TRBJ1-1,TGTGCCAGCAGTTCCGACAGGGGAGCTGAAGCTTTCTTT,CASSSDRGAEAFF
TRBD2,TRBV12-5,.,TRBJ2-5,TGTGCTAGTGGAATTTCTAGCGGATTAAAAGAGACCCAGTACTTC,CASGISSGLKETQYF
.,TRBV5-1,few,TRBJ2-7,TGCGCCAGCAGCTCCCCGGCTAGAGGGCCTTACGAGCAGTACTTC,CASSSPARGPYEQYF
TRBD2,TRBV28,few,TRBJ2-7,TGTGCCAGCAGTTCCGGCGGGGGGTGGATCCACGAGCAGTACTTC,CASSSGGGWIHEQYF
.,TRBV7-8,.,TRBJ2-3,TGTGCCAGCAGCTTAATCGATACGCAGTATTTT,CASSLIDTQYF
TRBD2,TRBV29-1,.,TRBJ2-1,TGCAGGGCGGGACTAGCGGATAATGAGCAGTTCTTC,CRAGLADNEQFF
TRBD2,TRBV10-1,.,TRBJ2-1,TGCGCCAGCAGTGAACGGACTAGCGGGTACAATGAGCAGTTCTTC,CASSERTSGYNEQFF
.,TRBV18,.,TRBJ2-7,TGTGCCAGCTCACCACCGGTCCTCTCCTACGAGCAGTACTTC,CASSPPVLSYEQYF
TRBD1,TRBV6-1,once,TRBJ1-5,TGTGCCAGCAGAGACGGACAGGCTAATCAGCCCCAGCATTTT,CASRDGQANQPQHF
.,TRBV5-1,.,TRBJ1-5,TGCGCCAGCAGCTTGGAGGGGGTTGGCAATCAGCCCCAGCATTTT,CASSLEGVGNQPQHF